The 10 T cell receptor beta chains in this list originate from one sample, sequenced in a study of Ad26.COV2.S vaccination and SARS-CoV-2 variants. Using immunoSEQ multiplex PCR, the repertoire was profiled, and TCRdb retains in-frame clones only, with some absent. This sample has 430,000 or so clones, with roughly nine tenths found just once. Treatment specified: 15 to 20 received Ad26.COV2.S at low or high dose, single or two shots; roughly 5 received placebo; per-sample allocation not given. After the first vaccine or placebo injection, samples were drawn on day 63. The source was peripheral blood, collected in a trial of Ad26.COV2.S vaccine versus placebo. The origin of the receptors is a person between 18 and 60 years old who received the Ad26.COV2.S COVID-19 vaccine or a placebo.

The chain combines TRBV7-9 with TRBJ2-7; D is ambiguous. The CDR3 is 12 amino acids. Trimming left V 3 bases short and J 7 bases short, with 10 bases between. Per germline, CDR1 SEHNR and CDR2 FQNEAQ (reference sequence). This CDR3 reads CASSFGPGEQYF. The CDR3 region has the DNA TGTGCCAGCAGCTTTGGGCCCGGGGAGCAGTACTTC.

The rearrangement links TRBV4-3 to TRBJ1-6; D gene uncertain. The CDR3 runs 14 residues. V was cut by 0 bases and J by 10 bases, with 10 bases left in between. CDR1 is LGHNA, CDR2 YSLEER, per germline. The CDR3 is CASSQDGRESPLHF. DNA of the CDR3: TGCGCCAGCAGCCAAGATGGGCGGGAGTCACCCCTCCACTTT.

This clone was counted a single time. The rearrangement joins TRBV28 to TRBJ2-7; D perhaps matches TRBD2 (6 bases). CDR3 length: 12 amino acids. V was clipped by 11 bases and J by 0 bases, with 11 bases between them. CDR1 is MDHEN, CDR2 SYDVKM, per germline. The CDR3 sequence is CAAGSISYEQYF. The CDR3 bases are TGTGCCGCGGGGTCTATCTCCTACGAGCAGTACTTC.

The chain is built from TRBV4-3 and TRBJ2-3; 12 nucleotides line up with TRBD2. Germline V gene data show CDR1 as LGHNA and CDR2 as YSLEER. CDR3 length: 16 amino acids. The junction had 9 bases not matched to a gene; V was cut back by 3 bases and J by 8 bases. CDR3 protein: CASSQAGGLAGSTQYF. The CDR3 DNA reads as TGCGCCAGCAGCCAGGCGGGGGGACTAGCGGGCTCTACGCAGTATTTT.

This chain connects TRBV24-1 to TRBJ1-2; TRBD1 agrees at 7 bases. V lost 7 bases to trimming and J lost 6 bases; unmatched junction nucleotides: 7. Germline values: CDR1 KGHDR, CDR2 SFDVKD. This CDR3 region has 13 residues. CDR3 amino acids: CATSRDSNDGYTF. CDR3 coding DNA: TGTGCCACCAGCCGGGACAGCAATGATGGCTACACCTTC.

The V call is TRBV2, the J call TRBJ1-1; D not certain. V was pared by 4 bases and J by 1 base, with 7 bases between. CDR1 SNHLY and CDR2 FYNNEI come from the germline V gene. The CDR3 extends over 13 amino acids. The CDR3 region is CASSGAGNTEAFF. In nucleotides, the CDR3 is TGTGCCAGCAGTGGGGCAGGGAACACTGAAGCTTTCTTT.

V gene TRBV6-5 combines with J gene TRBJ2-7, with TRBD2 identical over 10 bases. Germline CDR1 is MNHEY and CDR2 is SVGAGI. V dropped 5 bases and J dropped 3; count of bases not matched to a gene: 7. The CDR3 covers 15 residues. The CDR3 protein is CASSPVAGGSYEQYV. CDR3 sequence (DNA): TGTGCCAGCAGTCCGGTAGCGGGAGGTAGCTACGAGCAGTACGTC.

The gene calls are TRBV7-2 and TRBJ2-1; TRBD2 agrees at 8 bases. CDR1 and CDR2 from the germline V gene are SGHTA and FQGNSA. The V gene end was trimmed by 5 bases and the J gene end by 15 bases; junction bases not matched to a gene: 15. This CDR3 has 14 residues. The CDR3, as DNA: TGTGCCAGCAGCATTCAAACAGGACTAGCTTCCCCGTTCTTC. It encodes CASSIQTGLASPFF.

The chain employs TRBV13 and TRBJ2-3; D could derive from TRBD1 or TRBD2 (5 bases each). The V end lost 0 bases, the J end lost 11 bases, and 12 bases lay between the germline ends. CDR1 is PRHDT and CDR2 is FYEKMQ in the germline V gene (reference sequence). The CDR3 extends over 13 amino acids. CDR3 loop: CASSLGSMGEQYF. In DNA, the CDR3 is TGTGCCAGCAGCTTAGGTTCGATGGGGGAGCAGTATTTT.

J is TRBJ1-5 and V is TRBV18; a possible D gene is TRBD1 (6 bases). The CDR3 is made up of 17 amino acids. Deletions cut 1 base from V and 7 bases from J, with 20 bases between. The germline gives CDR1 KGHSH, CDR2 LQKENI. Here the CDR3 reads CASSPLGPNRAGQPQHF. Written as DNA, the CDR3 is TGTGCCAGCTCACCACTAGGGCCTAACAGGGCCGGACAGCCCCAGCATTTT.